This TCR beta chain was sequenced for a study of shared clonotypes between healthy human individuals. Study-wide points: Sorted-subset samples were not fully sequenced, rarefaction indicated.

With respect to this clone: The antigen is unknown.

This table comes from immunoSEQ multiplex PCR, and its TCRdb copy is limited to in-frame clones, with some not included. The table has some 200,000 clones, 65% to 70% seen once. CDR1 is SGHNT, CDR2 YYREEE, per germline (reference sequence). V shed 4 bases and J shed 7 bases, with 14 bases lying between them. The CDR3 has 14 amino acids. V and J are TRBV5-4 and TRBJ2-2, with unresolved D. The sequence was obtained from a man aged 25-40 years in good health. The source material was memory CD4+ T cells sorted from blood. The subset denotes: CD45RA-negative fraction. The CDR3 coding sequence is TGTGCCAGCAGCCCGGAACCGGGCAGCGGGGAGCTGTTTTTT. Its translation is CASSPEPGSGELFF.